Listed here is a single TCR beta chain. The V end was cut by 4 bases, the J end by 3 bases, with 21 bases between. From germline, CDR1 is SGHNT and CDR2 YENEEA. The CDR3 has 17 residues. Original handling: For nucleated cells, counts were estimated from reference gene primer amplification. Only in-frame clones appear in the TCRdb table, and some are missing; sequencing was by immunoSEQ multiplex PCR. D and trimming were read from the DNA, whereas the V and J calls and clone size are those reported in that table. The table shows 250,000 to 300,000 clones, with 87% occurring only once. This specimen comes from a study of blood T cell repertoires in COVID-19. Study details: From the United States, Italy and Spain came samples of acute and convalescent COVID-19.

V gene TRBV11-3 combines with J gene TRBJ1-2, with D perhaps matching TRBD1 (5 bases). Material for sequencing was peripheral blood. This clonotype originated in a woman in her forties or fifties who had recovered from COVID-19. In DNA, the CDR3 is TGTGCCAGCAGCTACGCCCAAATCAGGGTGTATGACTATGGCTACACCTTC. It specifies CASSYAQIRVYDYGYTF.